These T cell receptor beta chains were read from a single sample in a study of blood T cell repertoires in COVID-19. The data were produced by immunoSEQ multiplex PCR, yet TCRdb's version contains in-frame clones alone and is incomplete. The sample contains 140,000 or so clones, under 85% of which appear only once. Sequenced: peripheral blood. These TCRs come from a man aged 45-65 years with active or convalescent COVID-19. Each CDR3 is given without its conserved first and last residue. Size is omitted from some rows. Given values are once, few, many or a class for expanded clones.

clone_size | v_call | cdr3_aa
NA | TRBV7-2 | ASSLRPAGPGPDTQY
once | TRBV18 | ASSARDRETQY
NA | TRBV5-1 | ASSLDAGSTDTQY
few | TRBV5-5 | ASSLEPGGIYEQY
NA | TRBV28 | ASSPRGGEVPEQY
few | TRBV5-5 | ASSADRATEKLF
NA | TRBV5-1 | ASSLGGVLPEQY
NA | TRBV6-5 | ASTRGDAKNIQY
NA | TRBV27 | ASSLSPGYGYT
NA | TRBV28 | ASWGQGDKSPLH
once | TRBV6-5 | ASSSTGTQPQH
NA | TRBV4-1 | ASSPAGTGTQPQH
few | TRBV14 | ASSQRSGVSGTQY
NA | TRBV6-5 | ASSWNRGTYEQY
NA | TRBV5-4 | ASSLDPGAYGYT
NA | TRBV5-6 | ASSLQRGGSDTQY
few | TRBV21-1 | ASSKKVGVGGNYGYT
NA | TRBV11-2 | ASSSRTGISYNSPLH
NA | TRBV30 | AWSQGGLNTEAF
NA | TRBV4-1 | ASSQEGTGDSEQY
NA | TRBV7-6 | ASSPRGGLATYEQY
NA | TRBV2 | ASSEGTGDGYT
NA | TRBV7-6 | ASSLSGAGTEPQH
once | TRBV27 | ASTGRTDTQY
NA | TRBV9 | ASSVGYSHYEQY
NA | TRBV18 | ASSPPSGGSSYEQY
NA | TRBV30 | ARRTGMNTEAF
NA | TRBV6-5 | ASCPGTGGVGEY
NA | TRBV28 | ASSLQGVEETQY
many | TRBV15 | ATRVEGRNEQF
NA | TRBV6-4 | AGGNTEAF
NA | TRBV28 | ASSLQGRIIGYT
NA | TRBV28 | ASSNSGTRPFNYGYT
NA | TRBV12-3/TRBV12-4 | ASSFGQEAF
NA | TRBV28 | ASRPAGYEDEQF
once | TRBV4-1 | ASSLDRDRANEKLF
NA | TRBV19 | ASGFQGRF
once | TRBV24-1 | ATSDTGVRAYNEQF
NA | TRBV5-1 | ASSFKGAPSEQY
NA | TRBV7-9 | ASSSGTATYEQY
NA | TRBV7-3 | ASSRDRGPNYGYT
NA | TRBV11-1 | ASSLARGAGELF
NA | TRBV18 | ASSPRAREAF
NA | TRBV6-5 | ASIYLNTIY
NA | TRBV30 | AWSDDGRRDSPLH
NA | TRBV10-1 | ASTKLTGRYVKNIQY
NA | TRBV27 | ASSSLGAYGNTIY
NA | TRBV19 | ASSIVAGGPYNEQF
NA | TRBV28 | ASSLNRGILETQY
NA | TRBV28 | ASSPWTPAEGNTIY